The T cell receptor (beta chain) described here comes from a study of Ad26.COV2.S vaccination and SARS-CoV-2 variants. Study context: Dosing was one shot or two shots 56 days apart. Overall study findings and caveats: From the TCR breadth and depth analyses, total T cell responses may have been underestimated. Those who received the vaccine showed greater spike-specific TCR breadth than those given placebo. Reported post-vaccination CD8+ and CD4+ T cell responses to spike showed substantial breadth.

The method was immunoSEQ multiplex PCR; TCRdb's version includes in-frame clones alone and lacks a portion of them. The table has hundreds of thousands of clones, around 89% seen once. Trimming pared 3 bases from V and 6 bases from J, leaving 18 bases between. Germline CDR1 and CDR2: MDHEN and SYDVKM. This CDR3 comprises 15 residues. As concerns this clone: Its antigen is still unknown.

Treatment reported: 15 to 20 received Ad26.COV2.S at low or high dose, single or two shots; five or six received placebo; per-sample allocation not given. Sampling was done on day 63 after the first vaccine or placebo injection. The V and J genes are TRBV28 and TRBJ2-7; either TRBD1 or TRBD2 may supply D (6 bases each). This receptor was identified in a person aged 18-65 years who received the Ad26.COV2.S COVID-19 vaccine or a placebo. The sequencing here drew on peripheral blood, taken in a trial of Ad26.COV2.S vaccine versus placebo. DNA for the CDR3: TGTGCCAGCAGTTTGATCGATATGGAGGGGGTCGAGCAGTACTTC. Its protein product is CASSLIDMEGVEQYF.